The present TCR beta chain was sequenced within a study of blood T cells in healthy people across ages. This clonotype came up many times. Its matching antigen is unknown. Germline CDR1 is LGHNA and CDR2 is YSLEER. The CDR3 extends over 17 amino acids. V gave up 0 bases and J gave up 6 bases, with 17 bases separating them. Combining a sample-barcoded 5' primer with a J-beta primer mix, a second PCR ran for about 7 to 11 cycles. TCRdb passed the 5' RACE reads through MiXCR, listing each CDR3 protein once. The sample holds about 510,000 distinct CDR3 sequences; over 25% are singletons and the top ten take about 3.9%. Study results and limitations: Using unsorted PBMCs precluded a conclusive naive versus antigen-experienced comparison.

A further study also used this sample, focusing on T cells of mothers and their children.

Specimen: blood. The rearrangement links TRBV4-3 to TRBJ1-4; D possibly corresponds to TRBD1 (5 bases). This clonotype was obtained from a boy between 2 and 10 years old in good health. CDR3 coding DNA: TGCGCCAGCAGCCAAGAAGATGGACAAGGATCAGATGAAAAACTGTTTTTT. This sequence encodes CASSQEDGQGSDEKLFF.